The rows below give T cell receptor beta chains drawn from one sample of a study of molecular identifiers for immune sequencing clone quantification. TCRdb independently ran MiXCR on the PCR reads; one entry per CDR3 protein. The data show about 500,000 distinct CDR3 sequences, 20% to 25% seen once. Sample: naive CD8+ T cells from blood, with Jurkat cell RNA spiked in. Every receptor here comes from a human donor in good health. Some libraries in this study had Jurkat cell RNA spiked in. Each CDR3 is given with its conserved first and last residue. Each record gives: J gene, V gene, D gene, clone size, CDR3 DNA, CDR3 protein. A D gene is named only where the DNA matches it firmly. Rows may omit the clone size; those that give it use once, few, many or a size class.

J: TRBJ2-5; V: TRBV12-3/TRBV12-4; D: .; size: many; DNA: TGTGCCAGCAGTCTAGGGCAGGTTCAGGGGACCCAGTACTTC; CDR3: CASSLGQVQGTQYF
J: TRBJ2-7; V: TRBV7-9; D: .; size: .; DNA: TGTGCCAGCAGCGGTCCGTTAAAGGAGCAGTACTTC; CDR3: CASSGPLKEQYF
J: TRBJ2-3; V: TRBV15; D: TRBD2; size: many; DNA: TGTGCCACCAGCAGAGATCCAGCGGGGACCGATACGCAGTATTTT; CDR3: CATSRDPAGTDTQYF
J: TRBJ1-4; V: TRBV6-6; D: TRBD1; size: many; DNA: TGTGCCAGCACCGAAAGGGACAGGGGATATGAAAAACTGTTTTTT; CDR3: CASTERDRGYEKLFF
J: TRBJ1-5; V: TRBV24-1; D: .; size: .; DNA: TGTGCCACCAGTGATTGGGGGCATAGTCAGCCCCAGCATTTT; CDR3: CATSDWGHSQPQHF
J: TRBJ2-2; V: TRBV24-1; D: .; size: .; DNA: TGTGCCACCAGTGACCCATTTTGGGACCACGACACCGGGGAGCTGTTTTTT; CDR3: CATSDPFWDHDTGELFF
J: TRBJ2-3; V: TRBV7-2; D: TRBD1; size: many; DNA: TGTGCCAGCAGCTTAGTCGGGACAGCCACAGATACGCAGTATTTT; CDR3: CASSLVGTATDTQYF
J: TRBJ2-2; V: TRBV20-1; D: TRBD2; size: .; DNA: TGCAGTGCTTCAGGACTAGCGGGAGGTTGTACCGGGGAGCTGTTTTTT; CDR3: CSASGLAGGCTGELFF
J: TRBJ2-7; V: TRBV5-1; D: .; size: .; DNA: TGCGCCAGCAGCTCAGATGTGTTTTCTTTCGAGCAGTACTTC; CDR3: CASSSDVFSFEQYF
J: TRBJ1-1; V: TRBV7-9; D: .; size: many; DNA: TGTGCCAGCAGCCCCCCCGGGGTCTGGACTGAAGCTTTCTTT; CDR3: CASSPPGVWTEAFF
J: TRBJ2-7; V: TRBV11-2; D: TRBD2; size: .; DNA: TGTGCCAGCGGCTTTGATGCGGGAGGGGCCTACGAGCAGTACTTC; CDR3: CASGFDAGGAYEQYF
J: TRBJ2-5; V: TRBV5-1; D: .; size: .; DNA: TGCGCCAGCAGCCTCAACCAAGAGACCCAGCACTTC; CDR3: CASSLNQETQHF
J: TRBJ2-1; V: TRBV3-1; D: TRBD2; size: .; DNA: TGTGCCAGCAGCCACGACGGGACTAGCGGTTACAATGAGCAGTTCTTC; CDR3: CASSHDGTSGYNEQFF
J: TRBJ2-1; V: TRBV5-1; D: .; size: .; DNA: TGCGCCAGCAGGCTTGGTCCCTTAGCAGAGCTCTACAATGAGCAGTTCTTC; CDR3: CASRLGPLAELYNEQFF
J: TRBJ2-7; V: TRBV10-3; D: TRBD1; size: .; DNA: TGTGCCATCAATCCCGGGACAGCAGCCTACGAGCAGTACTTC; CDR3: CAINPGTAAYEQYF
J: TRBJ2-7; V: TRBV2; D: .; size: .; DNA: TGTGCCAGCAGTGCCACAATCGGGCCGGCCTACGAGCAGTACTTC; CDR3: CASSATIGPAYEQYF
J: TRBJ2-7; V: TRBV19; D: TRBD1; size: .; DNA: TGTGCCAGTAGTATTTTTGACAGGGGACCCTACGAGCAGTACTTC; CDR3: CASSIFDRGPYEQYF
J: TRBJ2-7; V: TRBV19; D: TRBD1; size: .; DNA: TGTGCCAGTAGCTTGGGACAGGGGGTGTTCTACGAGCAGTACTTC; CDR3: CASSLGQGVFYEQYF
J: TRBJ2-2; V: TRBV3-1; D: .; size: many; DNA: TGTGCCAGCAGCCAAGACGTTGACACCGGGGAGCTGTTTTTT; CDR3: CASSQDVDTGELFF
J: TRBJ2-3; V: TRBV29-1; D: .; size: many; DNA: TGCAGCGGAGAAGGTCGAGAGGGGTTTCGAGGTACGCAGTATTTT; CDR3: CSGEGREGFRGTQYF
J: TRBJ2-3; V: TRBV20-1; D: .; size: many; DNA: TGCAGTGCTCCGCTAGCGTTGGGAGATACGCAGTATTTT; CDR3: CSAPLALGDTQYF
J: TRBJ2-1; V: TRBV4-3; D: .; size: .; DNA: TGCGCCAGCACCCCGGCGGTTACTAGCCCCTACAATGAGCAGTTCTTC; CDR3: CASTPAVTSPYNEQFF
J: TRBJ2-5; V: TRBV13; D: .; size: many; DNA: TGTGCCAGCAGCTTAAACAGAAAAGAGACCCAGTACTTC; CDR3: CASSLNRKETQYF
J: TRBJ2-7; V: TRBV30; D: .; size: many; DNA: TGTGCCTGGAGTGCAGTATTCTACGAGCAGTACTTC; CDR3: CAWSAVFYEQYF
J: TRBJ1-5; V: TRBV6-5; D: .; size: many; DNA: TGTGCCAGCCAAGAATGGGGCAATCAGCCCCAGCATTTT; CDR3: CASQEWGNQPQHF
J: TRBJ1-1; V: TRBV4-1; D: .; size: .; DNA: TGCGCCAGCAGCGGAGTGAAGGCTAACACTGAATCTTTCTTT; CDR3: CASSGVKANTESFF
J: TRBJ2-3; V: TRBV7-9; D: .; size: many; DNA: TGTGCCAGCAGCTTTGGTGAAGATACGCAGTATTTT; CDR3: CASSFGEDTQYF
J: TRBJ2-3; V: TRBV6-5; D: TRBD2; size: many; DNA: TGTGCCAGCAGCCTTACGAATAGCGGGGGGGCAGATACGCAGTATTTT; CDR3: CASSLTNSGGADTQYF
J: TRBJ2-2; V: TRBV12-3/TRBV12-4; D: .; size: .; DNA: TGTGCCAGCAGGGCCACGGGAGTGGCAGGGGAGCTGTTTTTT; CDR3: CASRATGVAGELFF
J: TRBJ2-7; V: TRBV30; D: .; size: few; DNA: TGTGCCTGGAGTGGCCCGGGACACCGATACTACGAGCAGTACTTC; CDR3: CAWSGPGHRYYEQYF
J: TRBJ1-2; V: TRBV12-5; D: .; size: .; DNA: TGTGCTAGTGGTCCCCCGTTGGGGTATAACTATGGCTACACCTTC; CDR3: CASGPPLGYNYGYTF
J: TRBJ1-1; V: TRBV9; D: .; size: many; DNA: TGTGCCAGCAGCGTAGCCCAGAGGGGTATGAACACTGAAGCTTTCTTT; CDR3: CASSVAQRGMNTEAFF